The 18 T cell receptor beta chains given below trace back to one sample, sequenced in a study of blood T cell repertoires in COVID-19. Sequencing was performed with immunoSEQ multiplex PCR; in TCRdb, only in-frame clones are kept and a portion is missing. The sample records about 190,000 clones, roughly 83% being singletons. The sample taken for sequencing was PBMCs or T cells enriched from blood (not recorded which). The receptors derive from a woman aged 25 to 39 who had recovered from COVID-19.

This clone was seen once. The CDR3 loop reads CASSDQGIYGYTF. In DNA form, the CDR3 reads TGTGCCAGCAGTGACCAGGGGATCTATGGCTACACCTTC. The V gene is TRBV2, the J gene TRBJ1-2; D may be TRBD1 (6 bases). Germline loops: CDR1 SNHLY, CDR2 FYNNEI. V lost 3 bases, J lost 4 bases, and 9 bases lay in between. CDR3 length: 13 residues. Supplemented by reference TRBV2 and TRBJ1-2, the full variable domain reads EPEVTQTPSHQVTQMGQEVILRCVPISNHLYFYWYRQILGQKVEFLVSFYNNEISEKSEIFDDQFSVERPDGSNFTLKIRSTKLEDSAMYFCASSDQGIYGYTFGSGTRLTVV.

The V gene is TRBV7-2, the J gene TRBJ2-2; 10 bases are a match to TRBD1. J gave up 5 bases and V 5 bases, and 5 bases lay outside the gene matches. This CDR3 contains 15 residues. The germline CDR1 and CDR2 sequences are SGHTA and FQGNSA. The CDR3 DNA follows: TGTGCCAGCAGCACCCGGACAGGGGGGACCGGGGAGCTGTTTTTT. Translating gives CASSTRTGGTGELFF.

The rearrangement joins TRBV28 to TRBJ1-1; 7 bases fit TRBD1. Germline V gene lookup returns CDR1 MDHEN and CDR2 SYDVKM. The V segment lost 7 bases and the J segment 4 bases; nucleotides outside the gene matches: 15. The CDR3 contains 16 residues. CDR3 bases: TGTGCCAGCACCTTAGGGGGCGCCACGACAGGCACTGAAGCTTTCTTT. This codes for CASTLGGATTGTEAFF. The variable domain in full, with the rest retrieved from reference TRBV28 and TRBJ1-1, is DVKVTQSSRYLVKRTGEKVFLECVQDMDHENMFWYRQDPGLGLRLIYFSYDVKMKEKGDIPEGYSVSREKKERFSLILESASTNQTSMYLCASTLGGATTGTEAFFGQGTRLTVV.

This clone was picked up a small number of times. The chain couples TRBV28 to TRBJ1-2, with D perhaps matching TRBD1 (5 bases). This CDR3 is 15 amino acids long. CDR1 is MDHEN and CDR2 is SYDVKM in the germline V gene. The V end lost 3 bases, the J end lost 5 bases, and 16 bases lay between the germline ends. This chain's CDR3 is CASSLGGGVRYGYTF. The CDR3 DNA sequence: TGTGCCAGCAGTTTGGGAGGAGGGGTACGGTATGGCTACACCTTC.

The rearrangement joins TRBV28 to TRBJ1-3; no definite D call. The CDR3 length is 14 residues. The V and J ends lost 6 bases and 1 base respectively, with 10 bases between them. CDR1 is MDHEN and CDR2 is SYDVKM in the germline V gene. The CDR3 region is CASSVGISGNTIYF. Here the CDR3 DNA reads TGTGCCAGCAGCGTCGGGATATCTGGAAACACCATATATTTT.

This clone appeared once. V gene TRBV5-1 combines with J gene TRBJ2-2; possible D gene TRBD2, 6 bases. Trimming pared 6 bases from V and 0 bases from J, leaving 15 bases between. This CDR3 has 16 amino acids. Germline lookup yields CDR1 SGHRS and CDR2 YFSETQ. CDR3 sequence: CASKSGTFANTGELFF. The CDR3 region has the DNA TGCGCCAGCAAATCGGGGACTTTCGCGAACACCGGGGAGCTGTTTTTT.

The chain carries TRBV7-9 and TRBJ1-4; D not certain. Germline CDR1 is SEHNR and CDR2 is FQNEAQ (reference sequence). This CDR3 contains 14 residues. V shed 1 base and J shed 8 bases, with 11 bases lying between them. The CDR3 loop reads CASSLGSGPEKLFF. The DNA for the CDR3 is TGTGCCAGCAGCTTAGGGTCAGGCCCCGAAAAACTGTTTTTT.

This sequence joins TRBV7-6 and TRBJ2-3; D may be TRBD1 (5 bases). The germline V gene encodes CDR1 SGHVS and CDR2 FNYEAQ. The V end lost 2 bases, the J end lost 1 base, and 13 bases lay between the germline ends. The CDR3 has 16 residues. Here the CDR3 DNA reads TGTGCCAGCAGCTTACGGTCAGGGATGGGCACAGATACGCAGTATTTT. Translating gives CASSLRSGMGTDTQYF.

The V gene is TRBV6-1, the J gene TRBJ1-1; no clear D gene. The germline V gene has CDR1 MNHNS and CDR2 SASEGT. The CDR3 totals 14 residues. V gave up 3 bases and J gave up 0 bases, with 8 bases separating them. This CDR3 reads CASSDQHMNTEAFF. CDR3 sequence (DNA): TGTGCCAGCAGTGATCAACACATGAACACTGAAGCTTTCTTT.

This clone has a handful of counts. The rearrangement links TRBV4-1 to TRBJ2-1; 9 positions agree with TRBD2. This CDR3 is 14 amino acids long. V trimming: 4 bases; J trimming: 8 bases; junction bases outside the gene matches: 6. Germline V CDR1 and CDR2: MGHRA, YSYEKL. This CDR3 is CASSLAGANYEQFF. The DNA for the CDR3 is TGCGCCAGCAGCCTAGCGGGAGCTAATTATGAGCAGTTCTTC.

V usage is TRBV19 and J usage is TRBJ1-1, with D possibly TRBD1 on 6 matching bases. The V and J ends lost 7 bases and 10 bases respectively, with 13 bases between them. This CDR3 is built from 11 residues. In germline, CDR1 is LNHDA, CDR2 SQIVND (reference sequence). This CDR3 reads CASITGPAAFF. The CDR3 DNA follows: TGTGCCAGTATTACAGGGCCTGCAGCTTTCTTT.

The count of this clone is one. The chain employs TRBV11-3 and TRBJ2-3, with 14 bases lining up with TRBD2. This CDR3 is built from 16 residues. CDR1 is SGHNT and CDR2 is YENEEA in the germline V gene. V lost 4 bases, J lost 5 bases, and 5 bases stayed unmatched. The CDR3 DNA reads as TGTGCCAGCAGCTCGGGACTAGCGGGGGCGGAAGATACGCAGTATTTT. It yields the protein CASSSGLAGAEDTQYF.

V gene TRBV7-3 combines with J gene TRBJ2-1; TRBD2 matches at 8 bases. The CDR3 has 15 amino acids. Looked up from germline, CDR1 is SGHTA and CDR2 is FQGTGA. The trim removed 5 bases at V and 0 bases at J, leaving 3 bases unmatched. Written as DNA, the CDR3 is TGTGCCAGCAGCCCTACTAGCGGCTCCTACAATGAGCAGTTCTTC. It yields the protein CASSPTSGSYNEQFF.

The rearrangement uses TRBV14 and TRBJ2-1, with 14 bases that match TRBD2. The CDR3 extends over 16 amino acids. J lost 6 bases, V lost 3 bases, and 4 bases had no gene match. Germline values: CDR1 SGHDN, CDR2 FVKESK. Here the CDR3 reads CASSHGLAGGRNEQFF. The CDR3 DNA reads as TGTGCCAGCAGCCACGGACTAGCGGGAGGTCGCAATGAGCAGTTCTTC. The variable domain in full, with the rest retrieved from reference TRBV14 and TRBJ2-1, is EAGVTQFPSHSVIEKGQTVTLRCDPISGHDNLYWYRRVMGKEIKFLLHFVKESKQDESGMPNNRFLAERTGGTYSTLKVQPAELEDSGVYFCASSHGLAGGRNEQFFGPGTRLTVL.

This clone was recorded once. The rearrangement links TRBV5-6 to TRBJ1-2; 7 nucleotides agree with TRBD1. The trim removed 0 bases at V and 2 bases at J, leaving 7 bases unmatched. Germline V gene lookup returns CDR1 SGHDT and CDR2 YYEEEE. This CDR3 spans 16 amino acids. The CDR3 DNA follows: TGTGCCAGCAGCTTGGAAGGGGGCAGGGTGAACTATGGCTACACCTTC. This encodes CASSLEGGRVNYGYTF.

The chain recombines TRBV24-1 with TRBJ2-5, with 7 bases lining up with TRBD1. The CDR3 is 16 amino acids. Trimming cost V 4 bases and J 3 bases; bases outside gene matches: 10. The germline CDR1 and CDR2 sequences are KGHDR and SFDVKD. The CDR3: CATSDLGTAQKETQYF. For the CDR3, the DNA is TGTGCCACCAGTGACCTGGGGACAGCACAGAAAGAGACCCAGTACTTC.

The CDR3, as DNA: TGTGCCAGTAAGCCGCCGGGATCTGGGGCCAACGTCCTGACTTTC. Amino acid sequence: CASKPPGSGANVLTF. The V gene is TRBV19, the J gene TRBJ2-6, with D maybe TRBD2 (5 bases). V was shortened by 7 bases and J by 1 base, with 11 bases between the two germline ends. The germline V gene has CDR1 LNHDA and CDR2 SQIVND (reference sequence). There are 15 residues in the CDR3.

The chain couples TRBV28 to TRBJ1-4; D is perhaps TRBD1 (5 bases). Trimming took 6 bases from V and 7 from J, leaving 18 bases between them. Germline loops: CDR1 MDHEN, CDR2 SYDVKM. The CDR3 has 15 residues. The CDR3 sequence: CASRDTRTKSEKLFF. CDR3 in DNA: TGTGCCAGCAGGGACACTCGGACCAAGAGTGAAAAACTGTTTTTT.